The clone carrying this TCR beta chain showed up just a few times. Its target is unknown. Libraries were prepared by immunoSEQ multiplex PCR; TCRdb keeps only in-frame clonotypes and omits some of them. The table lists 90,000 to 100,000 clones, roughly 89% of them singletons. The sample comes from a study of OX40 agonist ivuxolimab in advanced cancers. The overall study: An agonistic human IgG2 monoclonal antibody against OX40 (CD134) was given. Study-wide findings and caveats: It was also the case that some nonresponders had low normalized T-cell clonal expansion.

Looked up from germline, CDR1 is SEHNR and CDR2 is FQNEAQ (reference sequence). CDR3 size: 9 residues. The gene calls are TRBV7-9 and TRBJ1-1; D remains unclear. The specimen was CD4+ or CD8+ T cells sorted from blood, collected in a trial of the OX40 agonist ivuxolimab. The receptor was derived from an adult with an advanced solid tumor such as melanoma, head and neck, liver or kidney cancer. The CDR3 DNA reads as TGTGCGAGACGGAGAACGGCTTTCTTT. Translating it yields CARRRTAFF.